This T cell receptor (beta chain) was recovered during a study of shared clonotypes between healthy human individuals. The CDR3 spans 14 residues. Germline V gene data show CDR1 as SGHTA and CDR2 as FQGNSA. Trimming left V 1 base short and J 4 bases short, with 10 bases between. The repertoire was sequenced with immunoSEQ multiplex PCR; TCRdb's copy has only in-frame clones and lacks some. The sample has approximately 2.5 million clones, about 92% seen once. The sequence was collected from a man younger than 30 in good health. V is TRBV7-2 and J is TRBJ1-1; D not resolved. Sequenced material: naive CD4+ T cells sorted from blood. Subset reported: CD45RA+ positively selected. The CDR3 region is CASSLGIMGTEAFF. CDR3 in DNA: TGTGCCAGCAGCTTAGGGATCATGGGCACTGAAGCTTTCTTT.